Listed here is a single T cell receptor beta chain. The data were taken from a study of shared clonotypes between healthy human individuals. V lost 1 base to trimming and J lost 6 bases, with 12 bases between them. The CDR3 covers 15 residues. Germline-derived CDR1 and CDR2 are KGHSH and LQKENI. The method was immunoSEQ multiplex PCR; TCRdb's version includes in-frame clones alone and lacks a portion of them. The sample includes 450,000 to 500,000 clones, around 80% of them seen just once. Sequencing was carried out using PBMCs. The chain carries TRBV18 and TRBJ2-2, with no clear D. The clonotype originates from a middle-aged woman in good health. Some clones in this sample may be carry-over from other donors' samples. The CDR3 coding sequence is TGTGCCAGCTCACCACGTGTCGTAAGCTCCGGGGAGCTGTTTTTT. Residues: CASSPRVVSSGELFF.